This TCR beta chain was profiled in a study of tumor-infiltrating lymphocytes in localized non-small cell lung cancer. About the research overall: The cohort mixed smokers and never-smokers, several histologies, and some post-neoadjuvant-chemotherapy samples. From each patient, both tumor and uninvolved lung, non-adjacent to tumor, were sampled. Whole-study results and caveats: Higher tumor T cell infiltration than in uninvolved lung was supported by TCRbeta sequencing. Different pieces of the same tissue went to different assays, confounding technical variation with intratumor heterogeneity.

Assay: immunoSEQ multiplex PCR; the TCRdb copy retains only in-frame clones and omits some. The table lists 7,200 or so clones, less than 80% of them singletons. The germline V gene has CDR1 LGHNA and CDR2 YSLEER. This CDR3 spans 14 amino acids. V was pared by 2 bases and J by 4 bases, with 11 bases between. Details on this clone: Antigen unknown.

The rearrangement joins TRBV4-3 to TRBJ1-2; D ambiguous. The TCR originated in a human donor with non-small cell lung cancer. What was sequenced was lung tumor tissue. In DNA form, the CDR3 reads TGCGCCAGCAGCCAAACGTACAGTTCCTATGGCTACACCTTC. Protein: CASSQTYSSYGYTF.